This record covers a single T cell receptor beta chain. The data stem from a study of blood T cell repertoires in COVID-19. Study at large: Some COVID-19 samples were acute and others convalescent; all came from the United States, Italy and Spain.

Authors' data handling: Amplification from reference gene primers served as the basis for estimated nucleated cell counts. The method was immunoSEQ multiplex PCR; TCRdb's version includes in-frame clones alone and lacks a portion of them. V and J calls and clone size follow that table, whereas D and trimming were derived from the DNA. The sample consists of 200,000 to 250,000 clones, approximately 86% of them appearing once. The germline V gene has CDR1 SGHVS and CDR2 FQNEAQ. The germline V and J ends were trimmed by 2 bases and 2 bases, with 9 bases remaining between them. The CDR3 has 15 residues. The genes are TRBV7-8 and TRBJ2-2; no clear D gene. The material sequenced was peripheral blood. This sequence originates from a man between 18 and 29 years old with active or convalescent COVID-19. The CDR3 is CASSLFGRNTGELFF. CDR3 nucleotides: TGTGCCAGCAGCTTATTTGGTAGAAACACCGGGGAGCTGTTTTTT.